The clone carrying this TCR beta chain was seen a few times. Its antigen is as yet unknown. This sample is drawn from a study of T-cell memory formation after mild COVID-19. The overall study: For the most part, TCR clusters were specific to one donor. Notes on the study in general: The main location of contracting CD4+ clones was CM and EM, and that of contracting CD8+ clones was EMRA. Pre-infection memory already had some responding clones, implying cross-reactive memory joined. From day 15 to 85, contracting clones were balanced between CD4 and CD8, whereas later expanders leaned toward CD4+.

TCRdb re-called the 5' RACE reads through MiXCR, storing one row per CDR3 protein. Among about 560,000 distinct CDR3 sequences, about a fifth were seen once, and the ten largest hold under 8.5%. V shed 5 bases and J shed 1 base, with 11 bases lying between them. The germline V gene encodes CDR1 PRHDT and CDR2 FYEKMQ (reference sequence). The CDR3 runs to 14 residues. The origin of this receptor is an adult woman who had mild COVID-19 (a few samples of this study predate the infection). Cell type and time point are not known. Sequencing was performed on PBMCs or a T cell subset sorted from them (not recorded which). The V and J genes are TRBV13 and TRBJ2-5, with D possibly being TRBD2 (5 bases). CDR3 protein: CASSRGRSQETQYF. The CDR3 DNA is TGTGCCAGCAGCCGGGGAAGATCCCAAGAGACCCAGTACTTC.